The entry below describes one T cell receptor (beta chain). The specificity of this receptor is unknown. No base-level quality is on record; no much larger clone is a single base apart. The CDR3 regions of human TCRbeta chains were subjected to immunosequencing. The published analysis was carried out like this. Repertoire TCRs were checked for matches against a reference library of SARS-CoV-2-specific TCRs that had been generated using the MIRA antigen-specificity platform. Breadth meant the fraction of unique TCRs that were SARS-CoV-2-associated, whereas depth meant the fraction of total T cells that were SARS-CoV-2-associated. Using the MIRA data, each spike-specific TCR was mapped to the spike region that the TCR reacts to and placed in a CD4 or CD8 class. Log10-transformed breadth and depth values were compared by one-way ANOVA with Sidak's multiple comparisons tests. The immuneACCESS repertoire file appears here via TCRdb, limited to in-frame rearrangements. These files lack a portion of the clones; in checked studies, under half of the deficit traces to unresolved V genes, and the cause of the others is not known. That table gives V, J and clone size, and the DNA gave D and trimming. This sample lists under 300,000 clones; over 85% were detected once. Clones ranked in the top ten supply 0.55% of the sample.

Read against the paper, the sample's time point label means: baseline before first vaccination. Vaccinee samples came from UK trials COV001 and COV002, including a single-blind randomized controlled phase 2/3 trial of AZD1222 (ChAdOx1 nCoV-19) in healthy adults. For TCRbeta chain sequencing, PBMC samples from trial participants were taken at day 0 and at day 28 after the second dose. The sample is drawn from a study of T cell responses to AZD1222 COVID-19 vaccine (dated by TCRdb to the early 2020s). With respect to the entire study: AZD1222 recipients with second doses at about 4 weeks or about 12 weeks were pooled, because spike-specific TCR depth and breadth did not differ between schedules. Trial participants were enrolled by age into 18-55, 56-69 and 70-plus year subgroups, with roughly 160, 29 and 62 TCR-sequenced participants respectively. TCR sequencing covered some 250 trial participants: roughly 200 given two doses of AZD1222 and 26 given two doses of MenACWY control vaccine.

What the authors observed across the whole study: Reportedly, almost half of the unique spike-specific TCRs recognized epitopes lying outside the regions that are mutated in the B.1.351 and B.1.1.7 variants. Most participants were white British and females outnumbered males, and the authors suggested that clonal diversity may have been underestimated. After two AZD1222 doses, both the breadth and the depth of spike-specific TCRs were significantly higher than at day 0 and than in MenACWY recipients. Conclusions about previously exposed vaccinees are limited because only a handful of AZD1222 recipients were SARS-CoV-2 seropositive at baseline. The vaccine-associated CD4 TCRs covered the entire spike protein, and the dominant responses fell in regions 160-218 and 743-854. Because no day 14 peak-response samples were available, the repertoires could be characterized only after the peak T cell response. The 56-69-year group was small, and its depth increase did not reach significance, likely because of low power.

From cysteine to phenylalanine, the CDR3 is 15 amino acids long. Only the CDR3 portion is preserved as DNA: 45 bases, with reading frame beginning at the first base. In the germline V gene, CDR1 corresponds to SGHRS and CDR2 to YFSETQ. The trim is 0 bases for V and 2 bases for J, with a gap of 11 bases between the germline ends. The source was peripheral blood, collected on day 0 of AZD1222 vaccination. The sequence was obtained from an adult in good health. This sequence uses TRBV5-1 and TRBJ1-1, with the D gene uncertain. The nucleotide sequence is given as TGCGCCAGCAGCTTGGGGGGATACTATAACACTGAAGCTTTCTTT. The resulting protein is CASSLGGYYNTEAFF. Outside the CDR3, residues come from the reference TRBV5-1 and TRBJ1-1 proteins, so the full variable domain is: KAGVTQTPRYLIKTRGQQVTLSCSPISGHRSVSWYQQTPGQGLQFLFEYFSETQRNKGNFPGRFSGRQFSNSRSEMNVSTLELGDSALYLCASSLGGYYNTEAFFGQGTRLTVV.